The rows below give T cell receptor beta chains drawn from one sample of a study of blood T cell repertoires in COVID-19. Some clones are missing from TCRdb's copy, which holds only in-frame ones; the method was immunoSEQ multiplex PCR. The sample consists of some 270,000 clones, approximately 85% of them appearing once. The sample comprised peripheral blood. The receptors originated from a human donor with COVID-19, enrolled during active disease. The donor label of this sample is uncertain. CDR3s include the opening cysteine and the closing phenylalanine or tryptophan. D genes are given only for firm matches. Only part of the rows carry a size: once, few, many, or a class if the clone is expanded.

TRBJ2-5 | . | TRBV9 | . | CASSALGAYQETQYF | TGTGCCAGCAGCGCCCTGGGGGCGTACCAAGAGACCCAGTACTTC
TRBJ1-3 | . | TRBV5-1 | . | CASSLAAGLSGNTIYF | TGCGCCAGCAGCTTGGCAGCAGGCCTCTCTGGAAACACCATATATTTT
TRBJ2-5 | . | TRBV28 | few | CASSLRGVETQYF | TGTGCCAGCAGTTTAAGGGGCGTAGAGACCCAGTACTTC
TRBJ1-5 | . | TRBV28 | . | CASSFRGVQPQHF | TGTGCCAGCAGTTTTCGGGGAGTTCAGCCCCAGCATTTT
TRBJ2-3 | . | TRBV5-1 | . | CASSGRLARSTTDTQYF | TGCGCCAGCAGCGGGCGATTAGCGAGAAGCACCACAGATACGCAGTATTTT
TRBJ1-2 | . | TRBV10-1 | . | CASSETGGGYTF | TGCGCCAGCAGTGAGACCGGGGGAGGCTACACCTTC
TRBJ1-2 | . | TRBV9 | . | CASSLSRGSGYTF | TGTGCCAGCAGCTTAAGCCGGGGGAGCGGCTACACCTTC
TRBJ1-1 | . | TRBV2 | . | CASSERGSRLNTEAFF | TGTGCCAGCAGTGAGAGAGGGAGTAGGCTGAACACTGAAGCTTTCTTT
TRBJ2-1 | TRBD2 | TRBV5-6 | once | CASSSPGTSGTYNEQFF | TGTGCCAGCAGCTCCCCCGGGACTAGCGGGACCTACAATGAGCAGTTCTTC
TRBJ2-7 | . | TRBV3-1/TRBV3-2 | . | CASSQAKEPGNEQYF | TGTGCCAGCAGCCAAGCAAAGGAGCCCGGCAACGAGCAGTACTTC
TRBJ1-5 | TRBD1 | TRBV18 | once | CASSQQQGGRNQPQHF | TGTGCCAGCTCCCAACAGCAGGGGGGAAGAAATCAGCCCCAGCATTTT
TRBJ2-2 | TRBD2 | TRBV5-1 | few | CASSWEGQAITGELFF | TGCGCCAGCAGCTGGGAGGGGCAGGCAATCACCGGGGAGCTGTTTTTT
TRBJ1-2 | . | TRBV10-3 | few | CAINADSYYGYTF | TGTGCCATCAACGCGGACAGCTACTATGGCTACACCTTC
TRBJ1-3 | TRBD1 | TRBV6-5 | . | CASTKGQGRDTIYF | TGTGCCAGCACTAAGGGACAGGGGAGGGACACCATATATTTT
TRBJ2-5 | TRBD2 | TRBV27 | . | CASSPGGFQETQYF | TGTGCCAGCAGTCCGGGGGGGTTCCAAGAGACCCAGTACTTC
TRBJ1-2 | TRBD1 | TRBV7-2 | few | CASSLGTGPSGYTF | TGTGCCAGCAGTCTCGGGACAGGGCCCAGTGGCTACACCTTC
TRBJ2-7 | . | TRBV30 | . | CAWNLGQYEQYF | TGTGCCTGGAACCTCGGACAGTACGAGCAGTACTTC
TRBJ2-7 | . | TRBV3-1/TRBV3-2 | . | CASSHAGTYEQYF | TGTGCCAGCAGCCACGCGGGAACCTACGAGCAGTACTTC
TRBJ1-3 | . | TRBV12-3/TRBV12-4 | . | CASSGEGRNTIYF | TGTGCCAGCAGTGGGGAGGGGAGAAACACCATATATTTT
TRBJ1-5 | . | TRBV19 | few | CASSIQISNQPQHF | TGTGCCAGTAGTATCCAGATTAGCAATCAGCCCCAGCATTTT
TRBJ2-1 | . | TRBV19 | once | CASSSSRALEYLRAVSLLNEQFF | TGTGCCAGTAGTAGTTCTAGAGCGCTCGAGTATCTTAGAGCTGTATCCCTCCTCAATGAGCAGTTCTTC
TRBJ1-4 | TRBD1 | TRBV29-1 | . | CSAGTGGVNEKLFF | TGCAGCGCCGGGACAGGGGGCGTTAATGAAAAACTGTTTTTT
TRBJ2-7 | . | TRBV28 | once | CASSSAGQARNEQYF | TGTGCCAGCAGTTCCGCAGGGCAGGCTCGGAACGAGCAGTACTTC
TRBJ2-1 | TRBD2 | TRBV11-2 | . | CASSALVLAGGSNEQFF | TGTGCCAGCAGTGCCCTTGTACTAGCGGGAGGGAGCAATGAGCAGTTCTTC
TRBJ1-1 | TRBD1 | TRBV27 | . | CASSLRDRVSEAFF | TGTGCCAGCAGTCTCCGGGACAGGGTGTCTGAAGCTTTCTTT
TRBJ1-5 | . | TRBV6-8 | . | CASSPRPQHF | TGTGCCAGCAGTCCCAGGCCCCAGCATTTT
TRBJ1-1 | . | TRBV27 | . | CASSSKKQSGSEGNTEAFF | TGTGCCAGCAGTTCTAAAAAGCAATCAGGGTCCGAAGGGAACACTGAAGCTTTCTTT
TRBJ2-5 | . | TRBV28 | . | CASTSGRETQYF | TGTGCCAGCACCTCAGGTAGAGAGACCCAGTACTTC
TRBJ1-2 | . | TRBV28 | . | CASSLPGTNYGYTF | TGTGCCAGCAGTTTACCAGGCACCAACTATGGCTACACCTTC
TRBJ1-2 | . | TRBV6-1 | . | CASSEVRSRGDYGYTF | TGTGCCAGCAGTGAAGTCAGGAGCAGGGGTGACTATGGCTACACCTTC
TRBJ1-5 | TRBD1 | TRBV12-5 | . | CASGFGTVNQPQHF | TGTGCTAGTGGTTTCGGGACAGTTAATCAGCCCCAGCATTTT
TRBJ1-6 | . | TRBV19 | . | CASSIGGPSSISPLHF | TGTGCCAGTAGTATAGGGGGGCCCTCCTCTATTTCACCCCTCCACTTT
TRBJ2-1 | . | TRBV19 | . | CASSQGQSYNNEQFF | TGTGCCAGTAGCCAAGGACAAAGCTACAACAATGAGCAGTTCTTC
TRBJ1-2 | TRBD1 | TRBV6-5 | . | CASSNRGYGYTF | TGTGCCAGCAGTAACAGGGGATATGGCTACACCTTC
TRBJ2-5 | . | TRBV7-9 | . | CASSLLRETQYF | TGTGCCAGCAGCTTGTTGCGAGAGACCCAGTACTTC
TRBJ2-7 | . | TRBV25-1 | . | CASSPPGSSYEQYF | TGTGCCAGCAGTCCTCCGGGAAGCTCCTACGAGCAGTACTTC
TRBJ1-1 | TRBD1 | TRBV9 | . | CASSFRTGTEAFF | TGTGCCAGCAGCTTCCGGACAGGCACTGAAGCTTTCTTT
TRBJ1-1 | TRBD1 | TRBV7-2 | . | CASSPKPPTGDTEAFF | TGTGCCAGCAGCCCAAAACCCCCCACAGGGGACACTGAAGCTTTCTTT
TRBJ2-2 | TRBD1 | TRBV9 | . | CASSPSRDRAGELFF | TGTGCCAGCAGCCCGTCCCGGGACAGGGCCGGGGAGCTGTTTTTT
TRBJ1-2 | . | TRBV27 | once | CASRSESNYGYTF | TGTGCCAGCAGGTCAGAAAGTAACTATGGCTACACCTTC
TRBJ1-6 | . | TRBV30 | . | CAWTGQPNSPLHF | TGTGCCTGGACTGGACAGCCAAATTCACCCCTCCACTTT
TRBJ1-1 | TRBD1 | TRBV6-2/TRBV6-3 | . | CASSQTGGGMNTEAFF | TGTGCCAGCAGTCAGACAGGGGGCGGCATGAACACTGAAGCTTTCTTT
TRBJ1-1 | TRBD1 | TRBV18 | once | CASPGTGKDAPMNTEAFF | TGTGCCAGCCCCGGGACAGGGAAAGACGCCCCTATGAACACTGAAGCTTTCTTT
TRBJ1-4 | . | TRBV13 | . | CASSLGTGELNEKLFF | TGTGCCAGCAGCTTAGGGACAGGCGAACTAAATGAAAAACTGTTTTTT
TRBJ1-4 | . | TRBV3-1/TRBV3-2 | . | CASSRFRVNEKLFF | TGTGCCAGCAGCCGTTTCAGGGTTAATGAAAAACTGTTTTTT
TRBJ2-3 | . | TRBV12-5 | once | CASGLGDRNAQYF | TGTGCTAGTGGTTTGGGAGACAGGAACGCGCAGTATTTT
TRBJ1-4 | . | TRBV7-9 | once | CASSLGSGNEKLFF | TGTGCCAGCAGCTTAGGATCAGGGAATGAAAAACTGTTTTTT
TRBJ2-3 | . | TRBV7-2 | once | CASSPGSTLTDTQYF | TGTGCCAGCAGCCCAGGGTCCACCCTCACAGATACGCAGTATTTT
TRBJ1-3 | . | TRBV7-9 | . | CASSFGDNSGNTIYF | TGTGCCAGCAGCTTCGGGGACAACTCTGGAAACACCATATATTTT
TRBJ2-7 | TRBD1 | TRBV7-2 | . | CASSWGTGVGYEQYF | TGTGCCAGCAGCTGGGGGACAGGGGTAGGGTACGAGCAGTACTTC
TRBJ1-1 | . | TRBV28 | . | CASSLSGPYGEAFF | TGTGCCAGCAGTTTATCAGGGCCCTACGGTGAAGCTTTCTTT
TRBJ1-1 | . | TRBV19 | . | CASRATENTEAFF | TGTGCCAGTAGGGCGACAGAGAACACTGAAGCTTTCTTT
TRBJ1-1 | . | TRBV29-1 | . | CSVEGGGTEAFF | TGCAGCGTTGAAGGGGGAGGCACTGAAGCTTTCTTT